What follows are 27 T cell receptor beta chains derived from one specimen sequenced in a study of CD8 T cells in Susac syndrome. Roughly 0.45 to 1 ug RNA was reverse transcribed with random hexamers. TCRdb itself ran the immunoSEQ multiplex PCR reads through MiXCR, one entry per CDR3 protein. This table has around 280,000 distinct CDR3 sequences, about 85% appearing once. The specimen was CD8+ T cells from PBMCs. The receptors come from a human donor with multiple sclerosis.

This chain connects TRBV2 to TRBJ2-5; 7 bases fit TRBD2. Germline loops: CDR1 SNHLY, CDR2 FYNNEI. The V segment lost 8 bases and the J segment 3 bases; nucleotides outside the gene matches: 6. The CDR3 loop spans 13 amino acids. The chain's CDR3 is CASPGGSEETQYF. The CDR3 DNA sequence: TGTGCCAGCCCGGGCGGGAGTGAAGAGACCCAGTACTTC. The full variable domain, completed using reference TRBV2 and TRBJ2-5, is EPEVTQTPSHQVTQMGQEVILRCVPISNHLYFYWYRQILGQKVEFLVSFYNNEISEKSEIFDDQFSVERPDGSNFTLKIRSTKLEDSAMYFCASPGGSEETQYFGPGTRLLVL.

The genes are TRBV9 and TRBJ2-1; 14 nucleotides match TRBD2. The J segment lost 8 bases and the V segment lost 0 bases, leaving 4 bases of the junction unmatched. CDR1 and CDR2 (germline): SGDLS, YYNGEE. This CDR3 has 16 amino acids. The CDR3, as DNA: TGTGCCAGCAGCGTAGAGGGGACTAGCGGGAGCGATGAGCAGTTCTTC. It is translated as CASSVEGTSGSDEQFF.

This sequence joins TRBV7-3 and TRBJ1-2; 7 nucleotides align to TRBD1. Germline loops: CDR1 SGHTA, CDR2 FQGTGA. The V and J ends lost 0 bases and 8 bases, in that order; junction bases with no gene match: 12. This CDR3 has 16 amino acids. The CDR3 DNA follows: TGTGCCAGCAGCTTAACACCCCGACAGGGAGTGGAGGGCTACACCTTC. It is translated as CASSLTPRQGVEGYTF.

The chain links TRBV7-9 to TRBJ2-1, with D tentatively TRBD2 (6 bases). Per the germline V gene, CDR1 is SEHNR and CDR2 is FQNEAQ (reference sequence). V dropped 2 bases and J dropped 8 bases, with 16 bases sitting between them. The CDR3 length is 15 residues. DNA for the CDR3: TGTGCCAGCAGCTTATTCCCCGGGAGAGGCGATGAGCAGTTCTTC. This encodes CASSLFPGRGDEQFF. The full variable domain, its missing parts supplied by reference TRBV7-9 and TRBJ2-1, is DTGVSQNPRHKITKRGQNVTFRCDPISEHNRLYWYRQTLGQGPEFLTYFQNEAQLEKSRLLSDRFSAERPKGSFSTLEIQRTEQGDSAMYLCASSLFPGRGDEQFFGPGTRLTVL.

V gene TRBV13 combines with J gene TRBJ2-2, with TRBD1 matching over 8 bases. J was trimmed by 5 bases and V by 5 bases; bases with no gene match: 7. Germline CDR1 reads PRHDT; CDR2 reads FYEKMQ (reference sequence). The CDR3 spans 15 residues. CDR3 in DNA: TGTGCCAGCAGCCTACAGACAGGGGTGACCGGGGAGCTGTTTTTT. Amino acid sequence: CASSLQTGVTGELFF.

The V and J genes are TRBV6-5 and TRBJ1-1, with D unresolved. The CDR3 extends over 15 amino acids. V was shortened by 2 bases and J by 0 bases, with 10 bases between the two germline ends. Germline V lookup: CDR1 MNHEY, CDR2 SVGAGI. The CDR3 region is CASSYETSVNTEAFF. In DNA form, the CDR3 reads TGTGCCAGCAGTTACGAGACGTCCGTGAACACTGAAGCTTTCTTT.

This clonotype was seen a handful of times. The chain combines TRBV6-5 with TRBJ2-1, with 8 bases that match TRBD1. Per germline, CDR1 MNHEY and CDR2 SVGAGI. With V trimmed by 7 bases and J by 8 bases, 13 bases remained unmatched. The CDR3 sequence is 15 residues long. Here the CDR3 reads CASTLGQGGRHEQFF. The CDR3 DNA sequence: TGTGCCAGCACTTTAGGACAGGGTGGGAGGCATGAGCAGTTCTTC.

The V and J genes are TRBV24-1 and TRBJ2-7; unclear D gene. CDR1 is KGHDR, CDR2 SFDVKD, per germline. The CDR3 is 13 amino acids. V was cut by 4 bases and J by 5 bases, with 11 bases left in between. CDR3 amino acids: CATSDPTVDEQYF. CDR3 nucleotides: TGTGCCACCAGTGACCCCACGGTTGACGAGCAGTACTTC.

This clonotype has just a few counts. This sequence joins TRBV6-5 and TRBJ1-2, with a possible D match to TRBD1 (6 bases). Trimming took off 1 base at V and 2 bases at J, with 8 bases between the two ends. Germline V lookup: CDR1 MNHEY, CDR2 SVGAGI. The CDR3 is 14 amino acids. CDR3 coding DNA: TGTGCCAGCAGTTACTTACAGGGAAACTATGGCTACACCTTC. Translating gives CASSYLQGNYGYTF.

The chain is built from TRBV6-1 and TRBJ1-2; tentatively, D is TRBD1 (6 bases). Germline values: CDR1 MNHNS, CDR2 SASEGT. V lost 4 bases and J lost 0, with 12 bases in between. The CDR3 totals 15 residues. In DNA, the CDR3 is TGTGCCAGCAGTGTACAGGGACCATCTAACTATGGCTACACCTTC. Its translation: CASSVQGPSNYGYTF.

V usage is TRBV3-1 and J usage is TRBJ2-1; D gene unclear. The CDR3 contains 12 residues. The V gene lost 2 bases and the J gene lost 8 bases, with 7 bases spanning the gap. Germline CDR1 is LGHDT and CDR2 is YNNKEL (reference sequence). The CDR3 protein is CASSQLEDEQFF. The CDR3 coding sequence is TGTGCCAGCAGCCAACTAGAGGATGAGCAGTTCTTC.

V and J are TRBV3-1 and TRBJ1-1; D is possibly TRBD1 (6 bases). CDR1 is LGHDT and CDR2 is YNNKEL in the germline V gene (reference sequence). V was shortened by 5 bases and J by 4 bases, with 14 bases between the two germline ends. The CDR3 length is 14 residues. The CDR3 DNA reads as TGTGCCAGCAGCATCACAGGGTACGGCACTGAAGCTTTCTTT. This encodes CASSITGYGTEAFF.

The V call is TRBV2, the J call TRBJ1-1; D is perhaps TRBD1 (6 bases). From germline, CDR1 is SNHLY and CDR2 FYNNEI. This CDR3 comprises 14 residues. The germline V and J ends were trimmed by 7 bases and 6 bases, with 18 bases remaining between them. The DNA of the CDR3 is TGTGCCAGCAAACCCAGTCTGACAGGTGCTGAAGCTTTCTTT. Amino acid sequence: CASKPSLTGAEAFF.

The V and J genes are TRBV13 and TRBJ2-7; 8 bases fit TRBD2. V trimming: 2 bases; J trimming: 0 bases; junction bases outside the gene matches: 3. Germline lookup yields CDR1 PRHDT and CDR2 FYEKMQ (reference sequence). The CDR3 has 15 residues. The chain's CDR3 is CASSLQRENSYEQYF. The CDR3 DNA reads TGTGCCAGCAGCTTACAGCGGGAGAACTCCTACGAGCAGTACTTC.

This clonotype was counted a single time. J is TRBJ2-7 and V is TRBV12-3 or TRBV12-4, with a possible D match to TRBD2 (5 bases). The germline V and J ends were trimmed by 5 bases and 4 bases, with 18 bases remaining between them. The CDR3 extends over 15 amino acids. The CDR3 region is CASSVIGLAMYEQYF. In nucleotides, the CDR3 is TGTGCCAGCAGTGTAATAGGGCTAGCAATGTACGAGCAGTACTTC.

The rearrangement links TRBV27 to TRBJ2-1; the D gene could be TRBD1 or TRBD2 (6 bases each). V was trimmed by 0 bases and J by 0 bases, leaving 15 bases between them. The CDR3 length is 18 residues. Per the germline V gene, CDR1 is MNHEY and CDR2 is SMNVEV (reference sequence). CDR3 in amino acids: CASSLSRGDSASYNEQFF. DNA of the CDR3: TGTGCCAGCAGTTTATCGAGGGGGGACTCCGCCTCCTACAATGAGCAGTTCTTC.

V and J are TRBV5-1 and TRBJ2-2; D possibly matches TRBD1 or TRBD2 (5 bases each). This CDR3 region has 14 residues. The germline gives CDR1 SGHRS, CDR2 YFSETQ. V was trimmed by 4 bases and J by 4 bases, leaving 11 bases between them. The CDR3 loop reads CASSGSGTTGELFF. CDR3 in DNA: TGCGCCAGCAGCGGCTCGGGGACCACCGGGGAGCTGTTTTTT.

This chain connects TRBV14 to TRBJ2-1; D call uncertain. The V end was cut by 2 bases, the J end by 2 bases, with 16 bases between. This CDR3 has 17 residues. In germline, CDR1 is SGHDN, CDR2 FVKESK. CDR3 region: CASSQSLHTSPYNEQFF. The CDR3 coding sequence is TGTGCCAGCAGCCAAAGTCTCCACACGTCGCCCTACAATGAGCAGTTCTTC.

This clonotype was found once. The rearrangement joins TRBV19 to TRBJ1-6, with 7 bases lining up with TRBD1. V lost 9 bases to trimming and J lost 7 bases; unmatched junction nucleotides: 15. Looked up from germline, CDR1 is LNHDA and CDR2 is SQIVND (reference sequence). There are 16 residues in the CDR3. CDR3 DNA: TGTGCCAGCAATCAGGGGGTAGTCGTCTGGAATTCACCCCTCCACTTT. Its protein is CASNQGVVVWNSPLHF.

This clonotype was observed a single time. This chain uses TRBV30 with TRBJ2-2; no firm D call. The germline V gene has CDR1 GTSNPN and CDR2 SVGIG (reference sequence). The CDR3 contains 13 residues. Trimming took 5 bases from V and 6 from J, leaving 13 bases between them. This CDR3 reads CAWALVPPGELFF. The CDR3 DNA reads as TGTGCCTGGGCCTTAGTCCCCCCCGGGGAGCTGTTTTTT.

The chain joins TRBV28 to TRBJ2-1; 12 bases line up with TRBD2. The CDR3 covers 15 residues. From germline, CDR1 is MDHEN and CDR2 SYDVKM. The junction had 8 bases not matched to a gene; V was cut back by 7 bases and J by 7 bases. CDR3 nucleotide sequence: TGTGCCAGCACCCTAGCGGGAGGGCCACGGAATGAGCAGTTCTTC. It translates to CASTLAGGPRNEQFF.

The count of this clonotype is one. This chain connects TRBV27 to TRBJ2-1, with D unresolved. The CDR3 consists of 12 residues. Germline V gene sequence: CDR1 MNHEY, CDR2 SMNVEV (reference sequence). Trimming cost V 2 bases and J 7 bases, with 6 bases left between them. The CDR3 loop reads CASSLNGNEQFF. The CDR3 DNA reads as TGTGCCAGCAGTTTAAACGGGAATGAGCAGTTCTTC.

The gene calls are TRBV4-1 and TRBJ2-3; no clear D. Germline loops: CDR1 MGHRA, CDR2 YSYEKL. V dropped 0 bases and J dropped 1 base, with 11 bases sitting between them. The CDR3 runs 16 residues. The CDR3 DNA follows: TGCGCCAGCAGCCAAGATCGCACGATCGGCACAGATACGCAGTATTTT. Translation: CASSQDRTIGTDTQYF.

This clonotype was seen once. The chain carries TRBV27 and TRBJ1-1, with a possible D match to TRBD1 (6 bases). CDR3 length equals 15 residues. Germline-derived CDR1 and CDR2 are MNHEY and SMNVEV (reference sequence). V lost 3 bases, J lost 4 bases, and 15 bases lay in between. The CDR3: CASSLMQGLSTEAFF. CDR3 sequence (DNA): TGTGCCAGCAGTTTGATGCAGGGGTTGAGCACTGAAGCTTTCTTT.

The rearrangement uses TRBV3-1 and TRBJ1-2, with 10 bases fitting TRBD1. The germline V gene encodes CDR1 LGHDT and CDR2 YNNKEL (reference sequence). This CDR3 is built from 15 residues. With V trimmed by 4 bases and J by 8 bases, 10 bases remained unmatched. DNA of the CDR3: TGTGCCAGCAGCCGTAAAGGGACAGGGGTGGGAGGCTACACCTTC. It yields the protein CASSRKGTGVGGYTF.

This chain joins TRBV6-5 and TRBJ2-7; TRBD2 matches at 13 bases. CDR3 length: 15 residues. Per germline, CDR1 MNHEY and CDR2 SVGAGI. Trimming cost V 2 bases and J 2 bases; bases outside gene matches: 0. For the CDR3, the DNA is TGTGCCAGCAGTTACGGGACTAGCGGGACCTACGAGCAGTACTTC. This encodes CASSYGTSGTYEQYF.

This chain uses TRBV19 with TRBJ2-1; D is unresolved. Germline values: CDR1 LNHDA, CDR2 SQIVND (reference sequence). This CDR3 has 17 residues. With 0 bases removed from V and 0 bases from J, the gap between germline ends came to 12 bases. CDR3 in amino acids: CASSIDITLSSYNEQFF. The CDR3 coding sequence is TGTGCCAGTAGTATAGATATTACATTAAGCTCCTACAATGAGCAGTTCTTC.